This TCR beta chain was recovered during a study of T cell repertoires in cytomegalovirus infection. Overall study: Well-studied HLA-B-restricted epitopes and recently identified HLA-C-restricted epitopes of CMV were both used in the study. From public TCR beta signatures came an indication of both CMV infection and matching HLA type.

CDR1 is SEHNR, CDR2 FQNEAQ, per germline (reference sequence). The CDR3 has 15 amino acids. Trimming left V 3 bases short and J 7 bases short, with 16 bases between. From the reads, TCRdb called clonotypes with MiXCR, one entry per CDR3 protein. The sample includes approximately 730,000 distinct CDR3 sequences, 33% seen only once; the top ten take about 20%. This clonotype was detected only a few times. Its antigen remains unidentified. This chain uses TRBV7-9 with TRBJ2-1; the D gene is possibly TRBD2 (7 bases). The origin of this receptor is a human donor in good health (CMV status not recorded). Some clones in this sample may be carry-over from other donors' samples. The specimen comprised cultured PBMCs, sampled from culture after CMV antigen stimulation. CDR3 protein: CASSLEGGPGNEQFF. CDR3 sequence (DNA): TGTGCCAGCAGCTTGGAGGGGGGGCCTGGGAATGAGCAGTTCTTC.